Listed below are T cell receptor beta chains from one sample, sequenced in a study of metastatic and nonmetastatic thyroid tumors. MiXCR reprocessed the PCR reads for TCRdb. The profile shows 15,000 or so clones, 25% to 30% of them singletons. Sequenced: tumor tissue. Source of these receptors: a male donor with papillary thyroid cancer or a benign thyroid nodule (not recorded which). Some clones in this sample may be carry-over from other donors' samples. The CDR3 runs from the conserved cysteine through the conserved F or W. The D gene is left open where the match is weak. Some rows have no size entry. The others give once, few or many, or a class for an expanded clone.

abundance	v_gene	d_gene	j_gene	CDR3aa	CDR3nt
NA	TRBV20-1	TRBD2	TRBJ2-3	CSASEIAGGTDTQYF	TGCAGTGCTAGTGAGATAGCGGGAGGCACAGATACGCAGTATTTT
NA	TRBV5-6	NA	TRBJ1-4	CASSLSGEKLFF	TGTGCCAGCAGCTTGAGCGGTGAAAAACTGTTTTTT
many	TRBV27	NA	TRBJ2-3	CASGSWDTQYF	TGTGCCAGCGGCAGTTGGGATACGCAGTATTTT
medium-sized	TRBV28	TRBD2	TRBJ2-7	CATGLAEYYEQYF	TGTGCCACAGGACTAGCGGAGTACTACGAGCAGTACTTC
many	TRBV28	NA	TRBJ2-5	CASSFSETQYF	TGTGCCAGCAGTTTTAGTGAGACCCAGTACTTC
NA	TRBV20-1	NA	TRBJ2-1	CSAMGGPSTNEQFF	TGCAGTGCTATGGGGGGCCCTTCAACCAATGAGCAGTTCTTC
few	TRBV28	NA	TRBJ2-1	CASSFPERRHNEQFF	TGTGCCAGCAGTTTTCCAGAAAGGCGCCACAATGAGCAGTTCTTC
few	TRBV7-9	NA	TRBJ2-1	CASSLDTVEQFF	TGTGCCAGCAGCTTAGACACGGTTGAGCAGTTCTTC
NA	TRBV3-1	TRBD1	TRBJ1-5	CASSQKIGTGEHF	TGTGCCAGCAGCCAAAAGATAGGGACAGGGGAGCATTTT
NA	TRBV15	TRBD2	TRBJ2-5	CATSRDRGLGETQYF	TGTGCCACCAGCAGAGATCGAGGACTAGGCGAGACCCAGTACTTC
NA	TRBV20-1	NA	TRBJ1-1	CSALRPENTEAFF	TGCAGTGCCCTCCGACCTGAGAACACTGAAGCTTTCTTT
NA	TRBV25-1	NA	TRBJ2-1	CASSNPGYNEQFF	TGTGCCAGCAGTAACCCAGGGTACAATGAGCAGTTCTTC
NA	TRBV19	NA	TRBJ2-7	CASTGNGYEQYF	TGTGCCTCCACAGGGAACGGCTACGAGCAGTACTTC
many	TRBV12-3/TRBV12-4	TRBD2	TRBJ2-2	CASTGTSGRQRPGELFF	TGTGCCAGCACCGGGACTAGCGGGAGACAACGACCCGGGGAGCTGTTTTTT
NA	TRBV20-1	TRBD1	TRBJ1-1	CSAPRRGPTPLNTEAFF	TGCAGTGCGCCAAGGAGGGGGCCTACACCTTTGAACACTGAAGCTTTCTTT
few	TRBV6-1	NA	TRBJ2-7	CASSEGSWGVTYEQYF	TGTGCCAGCAGTGAAGGGAGCTGGGGAGTTACCTACGAGCAGTACTTC
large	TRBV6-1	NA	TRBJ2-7	CASNARTPPYEQYF	TGTGCCAGCAATGCCAGGACACCTCCCTACGAGCAGTACTTC
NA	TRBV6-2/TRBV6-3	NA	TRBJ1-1	CASRESGGRNIEAFF	TGTGCCAGCAGGGAAAGCGGGGGGAGGAACATTGAAGCTTTCTTT
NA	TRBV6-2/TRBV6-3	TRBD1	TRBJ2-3	CASSYSGQVSPDTQYF	TGTGCCAGCAGTTACTCCGGACAGGTCAGCCCAGATACGCAGTATTTT
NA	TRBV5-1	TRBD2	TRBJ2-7	CASSKGLAGYEQYF	TGCGCCAGCAGCAAGGGACTAGCGGGGTACGAGCAGTACTTC
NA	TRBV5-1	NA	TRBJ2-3	CASSLASPDTQYF	TGCGCCAGCAGCTTGGCCTCCCCAGATACGCAGTATTTT
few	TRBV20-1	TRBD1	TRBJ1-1	CSAKDQGARGNTEAFF	TGCAGTGCTAAGGATCAGGGGGCGCGGGGGAACACTGAAGCTTTCTTT
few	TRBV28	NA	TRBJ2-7	CASSSLEPRYSDEQYF	TGTGCCAGCAGCTCACTAGAACCCCGTTACTCTGACGAGCAGTACTTC
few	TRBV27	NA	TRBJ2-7	CASSLWGTHEQYF	TGTGCCAGCAGTTTATGGGGGACCCACGAGCAGTACTTC
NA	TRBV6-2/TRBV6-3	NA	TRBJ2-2	CASSYSKSGVLAGELFF	TGTGCCAGCAGTTACTCAAAGTCCGGGGTATTGGCCGGGGAGCTGTTTTTT
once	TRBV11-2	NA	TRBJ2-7	CASSLDGSDRNSYEQYF	TGTGCCAGCAGCTTAGATGGTTCAGACAGAAACTCCTACGAGCAGTACTTC
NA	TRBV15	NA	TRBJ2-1	CATSSDLRGEQFF	TGTGCCACCAGCAGTGATCTGAGAGGGGAGCAGTTCTTC
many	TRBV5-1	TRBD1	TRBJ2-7	CASSWGTGSNEQYF	TGCGCCAGCAGCTGGGGGACAGGATCCAACGAGCAGTACTTC
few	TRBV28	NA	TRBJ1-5	CASSPIGQFNQPQHF	TGTGCCAGCAGTCCTATTGGACAGTTCAATCAGCCCCAGCATTTT
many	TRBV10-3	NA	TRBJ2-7	CAISAPEVAAHEQYF	TGTGCCATCAGTGCCCCGGAAGTAGCCGCCCACGAGCAGTACTTC
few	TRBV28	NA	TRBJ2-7	CASSLKGLEQYF	TGTGCCAGCAGTTTAAAGGGGCTCGAGCAGTACTTC
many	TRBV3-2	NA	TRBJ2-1	CASSQDISSDWAKDEQFF	TGTGCCAGCAGCCAAGATATAAGTAGCGATTGGGCCAAGGATGAGCAGTTCTTC
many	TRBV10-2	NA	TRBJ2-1	CASSGLDVGYEQFF	TGCGCCAGCAGTGGACTAGATGTAGGCTATGAGCAGTTCTTC
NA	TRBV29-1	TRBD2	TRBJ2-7	CSATGYGTSGSYEQYF	TGCAGCGCTACTGGATACGGGACTAGCGGCTCCTACGAGCAGTACTTC
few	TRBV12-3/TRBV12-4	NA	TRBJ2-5	CASCRRDQETQYF	TGTGCCAGCTGTCGAAGGGATCAAGAGACCCAGTACTTC
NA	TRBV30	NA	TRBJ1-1	CAWSQVEDTEAFF	TGTGCCTGGAGTCAGGTGGAGGACACTGAAGCTTTCTTT
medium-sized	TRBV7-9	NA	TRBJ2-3	CASSLVQPTDTQYF	TGTGCCAGCAGCTTAGTTCAGCCCACAGATACGCAGTATTTT
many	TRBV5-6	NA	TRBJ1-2	CASSLPQGYYGYTF	TGTGCCAGCAGCTTACCCCAGGGCTACTATGGCTACACCTTC
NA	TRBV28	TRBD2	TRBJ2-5	CASLTSGETQYF	TGTGCCAGCCTAACTAGCGGAGAGACCCAGTACTTC
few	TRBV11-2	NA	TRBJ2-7	CASSLSAGTLDEQYF	TGTGCCAGCAGCTTAAGTGCGGGGACCCTCGACGAGCAGTACTTC
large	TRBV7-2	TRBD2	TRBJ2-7	CASTRGDHSYEQYF	TGTGCCAGCACACGGGGGGATCATTCCTACGAGCAGTACTTC
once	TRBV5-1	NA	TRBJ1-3	CASSSALGAGNTIYF	TGCGCCAGCAGCTCGGCATTGGGGGCTGGAAACACCATATATTTT
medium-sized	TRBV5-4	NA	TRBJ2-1	CASSLGENYNEQFF	TGTGCCAGCAGCTTGGGGGAGAACTACAATGAGCAGTTCTTC
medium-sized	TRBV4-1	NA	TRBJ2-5	CASSQVSGTQYF	TGCGCCAGCAGCCAAGTATCGGGCACCCAGTACTTC
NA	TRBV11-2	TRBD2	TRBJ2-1	CASNERELSYNEQFF	TGTGCCAGCAACGAGCGGGAGCTCTCCTACAATGAGCAGTTCTTC
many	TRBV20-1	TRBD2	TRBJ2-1	CSALPGTRDEQFF	TGCAGTGCTCTTCCCGGGACTAGGGATGAGCAGTTCTTC
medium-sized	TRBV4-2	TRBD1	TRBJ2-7	CASSQEWAVTGGEQYF	TGTGCCAGCAGCCAAGAATGGGCAGTCACAGGGGGTGAGCAGTACTTC
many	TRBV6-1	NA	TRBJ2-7	CASRTDDSNYEQYF	TGTGCCAGCAGAACCGACGATAGTAACTACGAGCAGTACTTC
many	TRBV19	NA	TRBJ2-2	CASSIEGWNTGELFF	TGTGCCAGTAGTATAGAGGGTTGGAACACCGGGGAGCTGTTTTTT
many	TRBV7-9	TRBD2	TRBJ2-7	CASSLAVANHEQYF	TGTGCCAGCAGCCTAGCGGTAGCCAACCACGAGCAGTACTTC
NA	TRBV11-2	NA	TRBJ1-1	CASSASWGEAFF	TGTGCCAGCAGCGCCTCGTGGGGTGAAGCTTTCTTT
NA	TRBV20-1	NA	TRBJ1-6	CSARDAGTEGGNSPLHF	TGCAGTGCTAGAGATGCAGGGACTGAAGGGGGTAATTCACCCCTCCACTTT
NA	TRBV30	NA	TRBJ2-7	CAWSVYSCEQYF	TGTGCCTGGAGTGTATATTCCTGCGAGCAGTACTTC
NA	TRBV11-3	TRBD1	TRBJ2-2	CASSFRQGTGELFF	TGTGCCAGCAGCTTCAGACAGGGAACCGGGGAGCTGTTTTTT
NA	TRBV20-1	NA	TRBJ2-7	CSASHTLQGTYEQYF	TGCAGTGCTAGTCACACCCTACAGGGAACCTACGAGCAGTACTTC
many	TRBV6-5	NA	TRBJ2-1	CASSYSPRTEQFF	TGTGCCAGCAGTTACTCTCCTAGGACAGAGCAGTTCTTC
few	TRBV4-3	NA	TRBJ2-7	CASSQDRPMASSSYEQYF	TGCGCCAGCAGCCAAGATCGACCCATGGCTAGCTCCTCCTACGAGCAGTACTTC